This T cell receptor beta chain originates from a study of blood T cell repertoires in COVID-19. Assay used: immunoSEQ multiplex PCR; TCRdb lists only in-frame clones, some missing. Among about 220,000 clones listed, about four fifths were seen once. This clone was seen a few times. This CDR3 is 13 amino acids long. Germline loops: CDR1 SGHTA, CDR2 FQGNSA. V was shortened by 2 bases and J by 5 bases, with 9 bases between the two germline ends. This sequence originates from a woman between 40 and 50 years old with acute COVID-19. The sample was PBMCs or T cells enriched from blood (not recorded which). This chain links TRBV7-2 with TRBJ1-1, with D uncertain. The CDR3 nucleotides are TGTGCCAGCAGCTTACGCCCTAGGACTGAAGCTTTCTTT. The encoded protein is CASSLRPRTEAFF.